The TCR beta chain under discussion was sequenced for a study of early T cells in non-severe SARS-CoV-2 infection. The overall study: Chains were unpaired, as sequencing was done on bulk RNA from unsorted whole blood.

The CDR3 loop spans 17 amino acids. V was cut by 1 base and J by 10 bases, with 21 bases left in between. Germline V gives CDR1 SGHKS, CDR2 YYEKEE (reference sequence). Tagging with unique molecular identifiers was applied to individual cDNA molecules. TCRdb used MiXCR to reprocess the 5' RACE reads, holding one entry per CDR3 protein. Of 50,000 to 60,000 distinct CDR3 sequences detected, approximately 9.7% appear once; the ten largest clones hold about a fifth. This clonotype was seen at least ten times. The sequence was collected from an adult who was a healthcare worker with PCR-confirmed SARS-CoV-2 infection or an uninfected control (not recorded which). Source material: whole blood. The rearrangement links TRBV5-5 to TRBJ1-6; D not resolved. The CDR3 nucleotides read TGTGCCAGCAGCTTGATCAGTGTAGGGCAGAGGCAATCACCCCTCCACTTT. Protein: CASSLISVGQRQSPLHF. Supplemented by reference TRBV5-5 and TRBJ1-6, the full variable domain reads DAGVTQSPTHLIKTRGQQVTLRCSPISGHKSVSWYQQVLGQGPQFIFQYYEKEERGRGNFPDRFSARQFPNYSSELNVNALLLGDSALYLCASSLISVGQRQSPLHFGNGTRLTVT.